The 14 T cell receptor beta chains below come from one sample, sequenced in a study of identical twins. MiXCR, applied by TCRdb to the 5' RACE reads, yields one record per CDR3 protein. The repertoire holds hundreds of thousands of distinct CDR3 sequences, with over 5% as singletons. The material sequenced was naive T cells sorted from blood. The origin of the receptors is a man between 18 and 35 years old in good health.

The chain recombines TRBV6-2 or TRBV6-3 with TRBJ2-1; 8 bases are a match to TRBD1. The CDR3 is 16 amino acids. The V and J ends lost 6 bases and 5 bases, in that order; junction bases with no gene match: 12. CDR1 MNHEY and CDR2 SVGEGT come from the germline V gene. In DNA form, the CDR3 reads TGTGCCAGCAGCTCCCCCCGCAGGGGGCCTAACAATGAGCAGTTCTTC. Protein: CASSSPRRGPNNEQFF.

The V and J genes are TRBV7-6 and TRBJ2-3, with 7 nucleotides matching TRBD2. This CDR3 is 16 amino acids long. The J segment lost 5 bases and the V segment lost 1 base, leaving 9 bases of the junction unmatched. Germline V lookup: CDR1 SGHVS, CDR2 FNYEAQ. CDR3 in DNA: TGTGCCAGCAGCTTAGATATGGCGGGAGTGGGAGATACGCAGTATTTT. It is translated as CASSLDMAGVGDTQYF. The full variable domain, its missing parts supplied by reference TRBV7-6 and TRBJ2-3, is GAGVSQSPRYKVTKRGQDVALRCDPISGHVSLYWYRQALGQGPEFLTYFNYEAQQDKSGLPNDRFSAERPEGSISTLTIQRTEQRDSAMYRCASSLDMAGVGDTQYFGPGTRLTVL.

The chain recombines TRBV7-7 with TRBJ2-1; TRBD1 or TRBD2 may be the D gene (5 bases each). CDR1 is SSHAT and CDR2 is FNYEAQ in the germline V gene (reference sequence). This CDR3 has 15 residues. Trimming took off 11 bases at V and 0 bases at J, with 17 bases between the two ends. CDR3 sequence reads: CACTRDVSSYNEQFF. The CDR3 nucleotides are TGTGCCTGTACAAGGGACGTAAGCTCCTACAATGAGCAGTTCTTC.

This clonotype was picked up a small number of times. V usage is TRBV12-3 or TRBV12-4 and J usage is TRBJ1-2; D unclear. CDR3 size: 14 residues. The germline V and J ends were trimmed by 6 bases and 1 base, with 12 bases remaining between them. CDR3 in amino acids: CASSPLRRNYGYTF. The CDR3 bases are TGTGCCAGCAGCCCCCTGAGGCGTAACTATGGCTACACCTTC.

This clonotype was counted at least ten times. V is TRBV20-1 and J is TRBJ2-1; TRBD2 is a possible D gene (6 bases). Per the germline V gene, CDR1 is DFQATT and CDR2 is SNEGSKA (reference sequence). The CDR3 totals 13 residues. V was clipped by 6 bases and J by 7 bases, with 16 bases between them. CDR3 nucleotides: TGCAGTGCCAGGGACTTCCCTGGGAATGAGCAGTTCTTC. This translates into CSARDFPGNEQFF.

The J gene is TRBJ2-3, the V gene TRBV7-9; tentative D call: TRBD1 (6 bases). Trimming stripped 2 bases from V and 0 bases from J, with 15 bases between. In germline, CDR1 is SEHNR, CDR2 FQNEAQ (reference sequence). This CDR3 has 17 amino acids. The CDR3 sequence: CASSLPTGRTSTDTQYF. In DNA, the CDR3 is TGTGCCAGCAGCTTACCAACAGGGCGAACTAGCACAGATACGCAGTATTTT.

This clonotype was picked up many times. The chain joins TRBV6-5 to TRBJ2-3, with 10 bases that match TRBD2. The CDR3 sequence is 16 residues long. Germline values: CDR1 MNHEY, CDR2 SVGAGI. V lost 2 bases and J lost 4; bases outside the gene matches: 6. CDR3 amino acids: CASSYQREGRSDTQYF. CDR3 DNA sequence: TGTGCCAGCAGTTACCAGCGGGAGGGCCGCTCAGATACGCAGTATTTT.

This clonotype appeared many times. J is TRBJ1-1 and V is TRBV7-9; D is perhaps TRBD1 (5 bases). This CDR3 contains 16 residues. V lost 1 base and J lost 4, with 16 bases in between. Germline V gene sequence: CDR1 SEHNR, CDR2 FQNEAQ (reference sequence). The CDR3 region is CASSLERSAQGTEAFF. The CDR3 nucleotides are TGTGCCAGCAGCTTAGAAAGAAGCGCCCAGGGCACTGAAGCTTTCTTT.

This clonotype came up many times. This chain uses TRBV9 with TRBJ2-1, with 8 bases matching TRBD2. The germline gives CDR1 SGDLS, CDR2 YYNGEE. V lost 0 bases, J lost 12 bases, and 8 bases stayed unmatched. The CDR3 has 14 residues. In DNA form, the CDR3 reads TGTGCCAGCAGCGTAGCGCGGGAGGAAGGGGGGCAGTTCTTC. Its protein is CASSVAREEGGQFF.

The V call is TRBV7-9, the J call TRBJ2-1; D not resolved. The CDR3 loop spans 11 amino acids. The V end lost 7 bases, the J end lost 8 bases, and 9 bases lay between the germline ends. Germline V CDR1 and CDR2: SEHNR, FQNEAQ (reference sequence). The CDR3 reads CASTPKHEQFF. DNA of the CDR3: TGTGCCAGCACCCCAAAGCATGAGCAGTTCTTC.

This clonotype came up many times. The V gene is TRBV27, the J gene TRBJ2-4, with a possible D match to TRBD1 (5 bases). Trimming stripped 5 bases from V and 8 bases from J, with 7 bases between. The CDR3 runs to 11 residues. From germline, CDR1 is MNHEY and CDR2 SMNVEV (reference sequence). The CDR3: CASSQGDIQYF. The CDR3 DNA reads TGTGCCAGCAGTCAAGGGGACATTCAGTACTTC.

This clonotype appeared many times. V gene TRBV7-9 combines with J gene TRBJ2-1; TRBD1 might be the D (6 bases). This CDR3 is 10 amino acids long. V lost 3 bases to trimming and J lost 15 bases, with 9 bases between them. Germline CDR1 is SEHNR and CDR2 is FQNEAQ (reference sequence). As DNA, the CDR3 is TGTGCCAGCAGCTTTGAGGGGGTGTTCTTC. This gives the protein CASSFEGVFF.

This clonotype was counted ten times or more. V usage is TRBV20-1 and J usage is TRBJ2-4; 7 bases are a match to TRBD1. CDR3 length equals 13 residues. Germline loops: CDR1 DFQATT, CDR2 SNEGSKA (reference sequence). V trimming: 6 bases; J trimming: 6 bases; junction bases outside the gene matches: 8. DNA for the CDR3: TGCAGTGCGGCGCAGGGGGTAGGAAACATTCAGTACTTC. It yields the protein CSAAQGVGNIQYF.

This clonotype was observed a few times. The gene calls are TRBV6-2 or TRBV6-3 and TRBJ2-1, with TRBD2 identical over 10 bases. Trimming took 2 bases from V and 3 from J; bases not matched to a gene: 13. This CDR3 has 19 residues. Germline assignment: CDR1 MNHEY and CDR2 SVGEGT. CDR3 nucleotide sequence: TGTGCCAGCAGTTACCTCCCTCAACACTCTAGCGGGAGCTACAATGAGCAGTTCTTC. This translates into CASSYLPQHSSGSYNEQFF.